These T cell receptor beta chains were read from a single sample in a study of T cells in Graves' hyperthyroidism and ophthalmopathy. Using its own MiXCR run on the multiplex PCR reads, TCRdb lists one record per CDR3 protein. Of 550,000 to 700,000 distinct CDR3 sequences listed, roughly 46% are singletons. Material for sequencing was peripheral blood or thyroid tissue (not recorded which). The receptors originated from an adult woman with Graves' disease, either hyperthyroidism or ophthalmopathy (not recorded which). CDR3s include the opening cysteine and the closing phenylalanine or tryptophan. The order of the fields is clone size, V gene, D gene, J gene, CDR3 protein, CDR3 DNA. The D gene is left open where the match is weak. The size of a clone is reported for some rows only, either as once, few or many, or as a class for expanded clones.

once	TRBV20-1	TRBD1	TRBJ1-5	CSASSRTGGGQPQHF	TGCAGTGCCAGTAGTCGGACAGGGGGTGGACAGCCCCAGCATTTT
many	TRBV9	TRBD2	TRBJ2-7	CASSVAGLAPDEQYF	TGTGCCAGCAGCGTAGCGGGACTAGCGCCCGACGAGCAGTACTTC
once	TRBV29-1	TRBD1	TRBJ2-5	CSVEGRQGRYRQETQYF	TGCAGCGTTGAAGGCCGACAGGGGCGATACCGACAAGAGACCCAGTACTTC
NA	TRBV11-2	NA	TRBJ1-5	CASSSYAGGNQPQHF	TGTGCCAGCAGCTCCTACGCAGGCGGCAATCAGCCCCAGCATTTT
many	TRBV6-5	NA	TRBJ2-5	CASSRSSETQYF	TGTGCCAGCAGCCGATCTTCGGAGACCCAGTACTTC
many	TRBV7-3	TRBD2	TRBJ2-2	CASSLISSGRGGELFF	TGTGCCAGCAGCTTAATATCTAGCGGGAGAGGCGGGGAGCTGTTTTTT
NA	TRBV10-3	TRBD2	TRBJ2-2	CASRLAANIGELFF	TGTGCCAGCAGACTAGCCGCGAACATCGGGGAGCTGTTCTTT
many	TRBV5-1	TRBD1	TRBJ2-2	CASSYNPGQGVVGTGELFF	TGCGCCAGCAGCTATAATCCGGGACAGGGGGTCGTTGGCACCGGGGAGCTGTTTTTT
many	TRBV6-1	NA	TRBJ2-7	CASKVFWGAFYEQYF	TGTGCCAGCAAGGTCTTTTGGGGCGCGTTCTACGAGCAGTACTTC
NA	TRBV20-1	TRBD1	TRBJ1-5	CSASTGGGGRNQPQHF	TGCAGCGCCTCGACAGGGGGGGGGGGCCGCAATCAGCCCCAGCATTTT
NA	TRBV7-9	NA	TRBJ1-2	CASSPPAGASYGYTF	TGTGCCAGCAGCCCTCCCGCGGGGGCCAGCTATGGCTACACCTTC
NA	TRBV29-1	NA	TRBJ1-1	CSVVGKAGAFF	TGCAGCGTTGTTGGGAAGGCCGGGGCTTTCTTT
many	TRBV7-8	TRBD1	TRBJ1-1	CASSLGQGAWVTEAFF	TGTGCCAGCAGCTTAGGCCAGGGGGCATGGGTCACTGAAGCTTTCTTT
many	TRBV20-1	TRBD1	TRBJ1-1	CSARTGVTEAFF	TGCAGTGCTAGGACAGGGGTGACTGAAGCTTTCTTT
NA	TRBV7-2	TRBD1	TRBJ1-1	CASSLGTGGEAFF	TGTGCCAGCAGCTTAGGGACAGGGGGCGAGGCTTTCTTT
many	TRBV29-1	NA	TRBJ2-6	CSVVPSSGANVLTF	TGCAGCGTTGTCCCAAGCTCTGGGGCCAACGTCCTGACTTTC
NA	TRBV2	NA	TRBJ1-1	CASALEEGSGHTEAFF	TGTGCCAGCGCTCTCGAGGAGGGGTCCGGGCACACTGAAGCTTTCTTT
many	TRBV12-3/TRBV12-4	NA	TRBJ2-2	CASSFPGLSTGELFF	TGTGCCAGCAGTTTTCCCGGCCTATCCACCGGGGAGCTGTTTTTT
NA	TRBV27	TRBD1	TRBJ2-7	CASSSRTGLGYEQYF	TGTGCCAGCAGTTCAAGGACAGGCCTAGGGTACGAGCAGTACTTC
NA	TRBV9	NA	TRBJ1-4	CASSVSGTPGDEKLFF	TGTGCCAGCAGCGTTTCAGGGACACCGGGGGATGAAAAACTGTTTTTT
many	TRBV7-2	NA	TRBJ1-5	CASSLKSRGQPQHF	TGTGCCAGCAGCTTAAAATCTCGGGGGCAGCCCCAGCATTTT
NA	TRBV14	TRBD2	TRBJ2-7	CASALGDYGYEQYF	TGTGCCAGCGCGCTGGGGGACTATGGCTACGAGCAGTACTTC
many	TRBV25-1	NA	TRBJ1-6	CASSTRTSPLHF	TGTGCCAGCTCCACAAGGACTTCACCCCTCCACTTT
few	TRBV15	TRBD1	TRBJ1-5	CATSGGQQRYNQPQHF	TGTGCCACCAGCGGGGGACAGCAACGTTACAATCAGCCCCAGCATTTT
many	TRBV9	NA	TRBJ2-2	CASSVGGIAIFAGELFF	TGTGCCAGCAGCGTAGGAGGAATAGCGATTTTTGCCGGGGAGCTGTTTTTT
few	TRBV6-1	TRBD2	TRBJ2-2	CACLGLAGVTGELFF	TGTGCCTGTCTTGGACTAGCGGGTGTCACCGGGGAGCTGTTTTTT
NA	TRBV6-6	NA	TRBJ2-7	CASSYAGRYGQYF	TGTGCCAGCAGTTACGCGGGCAGATACGGGCAGTACTTC
many	TRBV7-3	TRBD1	TRBJ1-1	CASSPRTGGLAFF	TGTGCCAGCAGCCCTCGGACAGGGGGCTTGGCTTTCTTT
many	TRBV7-2	NA	TRBJ1-4	CASSSSRGSHEKLFF	TGTGCCAGCAGCTCGAGTCGCGGCTCCCACGAAAAACTGTTTTTT
NA	TRBV14	NA	TRBJ1-5	CASSQDEKSPQHF	TGTGCCAGCAGCCAAGATGAGAAATCACCCCAGCATTTT
few	TRBV7-8	NA	TRBJ1-1	CASSRGRDTEAFF	TGTGCCAGCAGCCGAGGACGTGACACTGAAGCTTTCTTT
many	TRBV5-1	TRBD2	TRBJ2-7	CASSLGTGGVREQYF	TGCGCCAGCAGCCTTGGGACTGGGGGGGTTCGCGAGCAGTACTTC
NA	TRBV5-1	NA	TRBJ2-7	CASSLVASWQGLDEQYF	TGCGCCAGCAGCTTGGTGGCGTCTTGGCAGGGGTTGGACGAGCAGTACTTC
many	TRBV6-1	NA	TRBJ2-7	CASKGQGAYEQYF	TGTGCCAGCAAGGGTCAGGGAGCCTACGAGCAGTACTTC
many	TRBV28	NA	TRBJ1-6	CASSVGTPLHF	TGTGCCAGCAGTGTCGGTACACCCCTCCACTTT
NA	TRBV14	TRBD2	TRBJ2-7	CASSQVLAGLYEQYF	TGTGCCAGCAGCCAAGTATTAGCGGGACTATACGAGCAGTACTTC
few	TRBV2	NA	TRBJ1-1	CASSVRGASAEAFF	TGTGCCAGCAGTGTGCGGGGGGCGAGCGCTGAAGCTTTCTTT
many	TRBV5-1	NA	TRBJ2-5	CASSFRGSETQYF	TGCGCCAGCAGCTTTAGGGGTTCTGAGACCCAGTACTTC
many	TRBV12-3/TRBV12-4	NA	TRBJ1-6	CASSSRNNSPLHF	TGTGCCAGCAGTTCCAGGAATAATTCACCCCTCCACTTT
few	TRBV28	NA	TRBJ1-1	CASSLREDLNTEAFF	TGTGCCAGCAGTTTACGGGAGGACTTGAACACTGAAGCTTTCTTT
many	TRBV20-1	TRBD2	TRBJ2-7	CSARGSGRAGYEQYF	TGCAGTGCTAGGGGAAGCGGGAGGGCTGGCTACGAGCAGTACTTC
many	TRBV2	TRBD1	TRBJ2-7	CASSSDREVWQYF	TGTGCCAGCAGTTCGGACAGGGAGGTGTGGCAGTACTTC
many	TRBV2	TRBD2	TRBJ2-7	CASSVTSDLYEQYF	TGTGCCAGCAGCGTTACTAGCGATCTCTACGAGCAGTACTTC
NA	TRBV5-8	NA	TRBJ1-1	CASSLEASLTEAFF	TGTGCCAGCAGCTTGGAGGCATCTCTCACTGAAGCTTTCTTT
many	TRBV10-3	NA	TRBJ2-2	CAIDPSGTGELFF	TGTGCCATCGACCCCTCGGGAACCGGGGAGCTGTTTTTT
many	TRBV6-5	TRBD2	TRBJ2-1	CASSRASGYNEQFF	TGTGCCAGCAGCCGAGCTAGCGGATACAATGAGCAGTTCTTC
many	TRBV5-4	NA	TRBJ2-7	CASSDLGPTDEQYF	TGTGCCAGCAGCGATCTTGGACCCACAGACGAGCAGTACTTC
once	TRBV6-5	TRBD2	TRBJ2-5	CAISNQTSGYQETQYF	TGTGCCATCAGTAACCAGACTAGCGGGTACCAAGAGACCCAGTACTTC
NA	TRBV5-5	TRBD2	TRBJ2-5	CASSLPSGRQETQYF	TGTGCCAGCAGCTTGCCTAGCGGGCGCCAAGAGACCCAGTACTTC